What follows is one T cell receptor beta chain and its context. This record belongs to a study of T-cell memory formation after mild COVID-19. Overall study context: Largely donor-specific sequence clusters came from a couple of donors.

TCRdb independently ran MiXCR on the 5' RACE reads; one entry per CDR3 protein. The data contain approximately 440,000 distinct CDR3 sequences, around 20% of them singletons. This CDR3 region has 15 residues. In germline, CDR1 is MDHEN, CDR2 SYDVKM. The V end was cut by 5 bases, the J end by 2 bases, with 10 bases between. The chain recombines TRBV28 with TRBJ2-6; D is possibly TRBD1 (6 bases). The clonotype originates from an adult woman who had mild COVID-19 (a few samples of this study predate the infection). Cell type and time point are not known. Sequenced: PBMCs or a T cell subset sorted from them (not recorded which). In nucleotides, the CDR3 is TGTGCCAGCAGTAAGCCAGGGGCTGGGGCCAACGTCCTGACTTTC. Translating it yields CASSKPGAGANVLTF.